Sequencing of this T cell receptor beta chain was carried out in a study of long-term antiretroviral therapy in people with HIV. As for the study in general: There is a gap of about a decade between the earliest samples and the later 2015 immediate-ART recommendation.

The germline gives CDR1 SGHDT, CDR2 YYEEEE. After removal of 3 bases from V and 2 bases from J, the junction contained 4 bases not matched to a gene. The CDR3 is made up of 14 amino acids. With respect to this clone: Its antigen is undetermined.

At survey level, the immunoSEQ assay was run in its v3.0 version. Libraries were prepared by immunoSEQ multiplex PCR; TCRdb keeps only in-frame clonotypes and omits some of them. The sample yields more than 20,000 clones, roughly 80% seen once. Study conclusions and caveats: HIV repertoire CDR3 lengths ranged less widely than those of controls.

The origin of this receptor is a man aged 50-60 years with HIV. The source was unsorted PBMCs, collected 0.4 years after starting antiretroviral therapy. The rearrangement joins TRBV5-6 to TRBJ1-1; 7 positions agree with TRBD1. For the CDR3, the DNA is TGTGCCAGCAGCTATGGGACAGACAACACTGAAGCTTTCTTT. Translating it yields CASSYGTDNTEAFF. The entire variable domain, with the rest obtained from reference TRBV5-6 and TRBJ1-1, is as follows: DAGVTQSPTHLIKTRGQQVTLRCSPKSGHDTVSWYQQALGQGPQFIFQYYEEEERQRGNFPDRFSGHQFPNYSSELNVNALLLGDSALYLCASSYGTDNTEAFFGQGTRLTVV.